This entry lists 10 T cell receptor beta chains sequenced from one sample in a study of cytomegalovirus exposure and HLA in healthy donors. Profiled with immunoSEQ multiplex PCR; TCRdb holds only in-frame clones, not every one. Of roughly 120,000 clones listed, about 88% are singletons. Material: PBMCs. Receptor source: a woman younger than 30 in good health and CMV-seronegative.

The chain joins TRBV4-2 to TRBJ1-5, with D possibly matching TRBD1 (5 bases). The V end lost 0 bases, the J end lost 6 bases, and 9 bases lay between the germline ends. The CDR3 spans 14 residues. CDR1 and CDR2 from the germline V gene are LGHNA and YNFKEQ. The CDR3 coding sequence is TGTGCCAGCAGCCAAGATATAAGGGGTCAGCCCCAGCATTTT. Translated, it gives CASSQDIRGQPQHF.

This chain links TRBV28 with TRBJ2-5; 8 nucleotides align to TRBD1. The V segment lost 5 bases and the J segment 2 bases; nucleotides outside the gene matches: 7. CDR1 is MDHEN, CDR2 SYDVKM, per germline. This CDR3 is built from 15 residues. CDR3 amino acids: CASSNPRQGQETQYF. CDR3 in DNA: TGTGCCAGCAGTAATCCCCGACAGGGGCAAGAGACCCAGTACTTC.

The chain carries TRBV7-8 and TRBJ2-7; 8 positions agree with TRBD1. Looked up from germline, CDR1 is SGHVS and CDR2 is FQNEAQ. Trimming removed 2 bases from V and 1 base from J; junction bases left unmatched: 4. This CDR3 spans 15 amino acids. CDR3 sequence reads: CASSLRRDRSYEQYF. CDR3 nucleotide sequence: TGTGCCAGCAGCTTAAGACGGGACAGGTCCTACGAGCAGTACTTC.

CDR3 sequence (DNA): TGCAGCGTCCCCGGACAGGGGGCTCGGAAAGGCTACACCTTC. Translated, it gives CSVPGQGARKGYTF. The chain joins TRBV29-1 to TRBJ1-2; 11 nucleotides align to TRBD1. The CDR3 is made up of 14 amino acids. Trimming took 6 bases from V and 8 from J; bases not matched to a gene: 11. Per germline, CDR1 SQVTM and CDR2 ANQGSEA.

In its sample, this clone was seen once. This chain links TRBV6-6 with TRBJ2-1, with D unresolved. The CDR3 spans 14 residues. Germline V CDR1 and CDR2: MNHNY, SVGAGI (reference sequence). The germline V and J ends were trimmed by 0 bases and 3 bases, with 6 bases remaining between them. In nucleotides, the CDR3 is TGTGCCAGCAGTTACTCGAGCGACTACAATGAGCAGTTCTTC. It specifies CASSYSSDYNEQFF.

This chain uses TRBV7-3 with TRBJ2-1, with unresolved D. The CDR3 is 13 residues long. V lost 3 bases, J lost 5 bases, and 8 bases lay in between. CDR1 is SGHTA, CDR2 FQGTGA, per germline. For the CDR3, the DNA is TGTGCCAGCAGCTTTCCTGGAGACAATGAGCAGTTCTTC. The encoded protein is CASSFPGDNEQFF.

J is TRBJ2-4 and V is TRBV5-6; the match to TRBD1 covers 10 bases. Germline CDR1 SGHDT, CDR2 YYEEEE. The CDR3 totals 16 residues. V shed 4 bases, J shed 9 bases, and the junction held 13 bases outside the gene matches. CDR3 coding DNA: TGTGCCAGCAGCCCATTCGCCGGGACAGGGGTCGGCATTCAGTACTTC. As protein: CASSPFAGTGVGIQYF.

CDR3 sequence: CASSLTGARGYTF. The CDR3 DNA follows: TGTGCCAGCAGCTTGACAGGGGCACGGGGCTACACCTTC. V usage is TRBV5-4 and J usage is TRBJ1-2, with 7 bases lining up with TRBD1. This CDR3 is built from 13 residues. Germline CDR1 is SGHNT and CDR2 is YYREEE (reference sequence). The V and J ends lost 1 base and 8 bases, in that order; junction bases with no gene match: 5.

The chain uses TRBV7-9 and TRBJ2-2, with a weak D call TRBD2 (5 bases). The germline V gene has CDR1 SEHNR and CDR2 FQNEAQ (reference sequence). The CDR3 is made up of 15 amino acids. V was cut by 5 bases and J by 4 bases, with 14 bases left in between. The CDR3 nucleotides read TGTGCCAGCAGCATAACTAGGCTTAGCACCGGGGAGCTGTTTTTT. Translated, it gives CASSITRLSTGELFF.

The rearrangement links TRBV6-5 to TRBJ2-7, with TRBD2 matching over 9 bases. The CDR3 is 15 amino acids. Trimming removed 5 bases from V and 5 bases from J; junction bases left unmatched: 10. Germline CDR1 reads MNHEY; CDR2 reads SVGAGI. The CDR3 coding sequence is TGTGCCAGCAGTCCCCTTGCGGGAGGGCGCCACGAGCAGTACTTC. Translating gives CASSPLAGGRHEQYF.